This entry features one TCR beta chain sequence. The antigen is undetermined. The sample comes from a study of T cells in Graves' hyperthyroidism and ophthalmopathy. Study-wide points: Prediction of ophthalmopathy progression came a median approximately 6.5 months pre-onset. The authors' 13 V-J model separated ophthalmopathy from stable hyperthyroidism. Blood also showed most of the thyroid clonotypes that were expanded above 0.001.

Patients were excluded because of uncontrolled infection, other autoimmune disease, pregnancy or lactation. The CDR3 has 14 amino acids. Trimming took off 7 bases at V and 8 bases at J, with 18 bases between the two ends. TCR beta CDR3 region amplification was performed from RNA transcripts. Initially, a first-round RT-PCR of the TCR CDR3 employed the HTBI primer set. TCRdb fed the multiplex PCR reads into MiXCR, producing one record per CDR3 protein. The top ten clones hold roughly 7.7% of a sample with about 610,000 distinct CDR3 sequences, roughly 46% of them seen once. The clonotype originates from a woman under 30 with Graves' hyperthyroidism. The gene calls are TRBV12-3 or TRBV12-4 and TRBJ1-5, with a possible D match to TRBD1 (5 bases). Specimen: peripheral blood or thyroid tissue (not recorded which). CDR3 coding DNA: TGTGCCAGCACCCCAACGGGGCTTGGGGAGCCCCAGCATTTT. Amino acids: CASTPTGLGEPQHF.